A selection of T cell receptor beta chains follows, all from one sample in a study of blood T cell repertoires in COVID-19. Generated by immunoSEQ multiplex PCR, the TCRdb table keeps only in-frame clones and is missing some. The top ten clones hold more than 5% of a sample with 110,000 or so clones, more than 80% of them seen once. Sequences were obtained from peripheral blood. The receptor source for this set is a woman between 55 and 75 years old with COVID-19, enrolled during active disease. Both conserved end residues are part of each CDR3. The D gene is left open where the match is weak. Size is omitted from some rows. Given values are once, few, many or a class for expanded clones.

>-|15|TRBV7-2|TRBD1|TRBJ2-3
TGTGCCAGCAGCTTGGGACAGGGGTTTACAGATACGCAGTATTTT
CASSLGQGFTDTQYF
>-|14|TRBV6-2/TRBV6-3|-|TRBJ1-4
TGTGCCAGCAGTCGCCCCGGAACTAGTGAAAAACTGTTTTTT
CASSRPGTSEKLFF
>-|13|TRBV18|-|TRBJ1-2
TGTGCCAGCTCCCCGGCAGGAGGCTATGGCTACACCTTC
CASSPAGGYGYTF
>-|12|TRBV18|-|TRBJ2-5
TGTGCCAGCTCACCAATCGGGGAGACCCAGTACTTC
CASSPIGETQYF
>few|17|TRBV18|-|TRBJ1-5
TGTGCCAGCTCCCCGCGAGTTGGGCCTAATAGCAATCAGCCCCAGCATTTT
CASSPRVGPNSNQPQHF
>-|14|TRBV9|TRBD1|TRBJ1-2
TGTGCCAGCAACCGGGACAGGGCCAACTATGGCTACACCTTC
CASNRDRANYGYTF
>-|15|TRBV4-3|TRBD1|TRBJ1-3
TGCGCCAGCAGCCCCATACAGGGGGCTGCGGGCACCATATATTTT
CASSPIQGAAGTIYF
>-|11|TRBV28|-|TRBJ2-2
TGTGCCAGCATAGGGGCCGGGGAGCTGTTTTTT
CASIGAGELFF
>-|15|TRBV16|TRBD2|TRBJ2-1
TGTGCCAGCAGCCAACACGGGGGGGTTGGTAATGAGCAGTTCTTC
CASSQHGGVGNEQFF
>-|16|TRBV19|-|TRBJ1-2
TGTGCCAGTAATCAGCGGGTCGTGCGGGCTAACTATGGCTACACCTTC
CASNQRVVRANYGYTF
>-|18|TRBV5-1|-|TRBJ1-2
TGCGCCAGCAGCCCCACAGCCGGGACGGAGGGTCCAGACTATGGCTACACCTTC
CASSPTAGTEGPDYGYTF
>-|17|TRBV19|-|TRBJ2-7
TGTGCCAGTAGTCACGCACGCGAGACAGCCTTGTCCTACGAGCAGTACTTC
CASSHARETALSYEQYF
>-|14|TRBV19|-|TRBJ1-1
TGTGCCAGTGGACCCCCAGGGGAGAACACTGAAGCTTTCTTT
CASGPPGENTEAFF
>-|14|TRBV2|-|TRBJ1-1
TGTGCCAGCAGCCCCAGGACTACATCGACTGAAGCTTTCTTT
CASSPRTTSTEAFF
>-|14|TRBV2|TRBD2|TRBJ2-5
TGTGCCAGTCTGCGGGGGGGCATCGGAGAGACCCAGTACTTC
CASLRGGIGETQYF
>few|18|TRBV5-1|TRBD1|TRBJ1-2
TGCGCCAGCAGCTACTTACGAGGGGGTACGACAGGGAACTATGGCTACACCTTC
CASSYLRGGTTGNYGYTF
>few|17|TRBV11-2|TRBD1|TRBJ1-1
TGTGCCAGCAGCCTTAGGGGAGGAGGACAGGGGGCTACTGAAGCTTTCTTT
CASSLRGGGQGATEAFF
>-|14|TRBV10-3|TRBD1|TRBJ1-5
TGTGCCATCAGTGGGGGACAGGGAGGTCAGCCCCAGCATTTT
CAISGGQGGQPQHF
>-|13|TRBV27|TRBD1|TRBJ1-2
TGTGCCAGCAGCCCCCGGACAGGGCTTGGCTACACCTTC
CASSPRTGLGYTF
>once|16|TRBV7-3|TRBD2|TRBJ2-3
TGTGCCAGCAGCTTAAATAGCGGGGGAGGGAAAGATACGCAGTATTTT
CASSLNSGGGKDTQYF
>-|18|TRBV10-2|-|TRBJ2-3
TGCGCCAGCAGTGAGTCGACTCTATCTAGGACAGGCACAGATACGCAGTATTTT
CASSESTLSRTGTDTQYF
>-|14|TRBV7-8|-|TRBJ2-1
TGTGCCAGCAGCCCACTCATGGGAGGTAATGAGCAGTTCTTC
CASSPLMGGNEQFF
>-|17|TRBV9|-|TRBJ2-5
TGTGCCAGCAGCGTAGTCCTCGGCCAGGTTACTTCAGAGACCCAGTACTTC
CASSVVLGQVTSETQYF